The 29 T cell receptor beta chains listed next were all sequenced from one sample in a study of T-cell memory formation after mild COVID-19. TCRdb itself ran the 5' RACE reads through MiXCR, one entry per CDR3 protein. The sample has more than 150,000 distinct CDR3 sequences; under 14% are singletons. The sample taken for sequencing was PBMCs or a T cell subset sorted from them (not recorded which). These receptors all come from a man aged 18 to 29 who had mild COVID-19 (a few samples of this study predate the infection). Cell type and time point are not known.

The rearrangement joins TRBV10-2 to TRBJ2-1; TRBD1 matches at 7 bases. After removal of 11 bases from V and 6 bases from J, the junction contained 10 bases not matched to a gene. Per germline, CDR1 WSHSY and CDR2 SAAADI. The CDR3 consists of 13 residues. DNA of the CDR3: TGCGCCGCCACTAGACAGGGCGGCAATGAGCAGTTCTTC. It specifies CAATRQGGNEQFF.

This clonotype occurred a few times. The chain recombines TRBV9 with TRBJ2-3; TRBD1 aligns across 12 bases. This CDR3 has 15 residues. Germline lookup yields CDR1 SGDLS and CDR2 YYNGEE. The J segment lost 6 bases and the V segment lost 2 bases, leaving 4 bases of the junction unmatched. The CDR3 DNA reads as TGTGCCAGCAGCGTTGGGACAGGGGGCAGGGATACGCAGTATTTT. Its translation is CASSVGTGGRDTQYF.

This rearrangement joins TRBV18 to TRBJ2-7; D is undetermined. Looked up from germline, CDR1 is KGHSH and CDR2 is LQKENI. This CDR3 is built from 14 residues. V was clipped by 3 bases and J by 6 bases, with 15 bases between them. CDR3 protein: CASSPNSDWGEQYF. The CDR3 nucleotides are TGTGCCAGCTCACCTAACAGCGACTGGGGCGAGCAGTACTTC.

In its sample, this clonotype was seen a few times. CDR3 DNA sequence: TGCGCCAGCAGCTATAGAGGGGGGAACACTGAAGCTTTCTTT. This translates into CASSYRGGNTEAFF. This chain links TRBV5-1 with TRBJ1-1, with D possibly TRBD1 on 6 matching bases. Looked up from germline, CDR1 is SGHRS and CDR2 is YFSETQ. The CDR3 has 14 residues. The V and J ends lost 3 bases and 1 base respectively, with 10 bases between them.

The chain has TRBV7-9 and TRBJ2-5; D tentatively reads TRBD1 or TRBD2 (6 bases each). V was shortened by 5 bases and J by 5 bases, with 15 bases between the two germline ends. The CDR3 spans 14 residues. Germline CDR1 is SEHNR and CDR2 is FQNEAQ (reference sequence). CDR3 DNA: TGTGCCAGCAGCGCGGGGTACAGGGAGGAGACCCAGTACTTC. Translating it yields CASSAGYREETQYF.

This chain connects TRBV6-5 to TRBJ1-5; D perhaps matches TRBD1 (5 bases). The CDR3 is made up of 16 amino acids. From germline, CDR1 is MNHEY and CDR2 SVGAGI. Trimming removed 0 bases from V and 0 bases from J, with 9 bases in between. Here the CDR3 reads CASSYSWGLSNQPQHF. The CDR3, as DNA: TGTGCCAGCAGTTACTCCTGGGGACTTAGCAATCAGCCCCAGCATTTT.

This clonotype was detected only a few times. V is TRBV4-3 and J is TRBJ2-6; 8 nucleotides align to TRBD2. Germline-derived CDR1 and CDR2 are LGHNA and YSLEER. CDR3 length: 16 residues. V dropped 0 bases and J dropped 2; count of bases not matched to a gene: 0. The chain's CDR3 is CASSQERGAGANVLTF. CDR3 bases: TGCGCCAGCAGCCAAGAGCGGGGGGCTGGGGCCAACGTCCTGACTTTC.

This clonotype was seen a handful of times. The CDR3 is CASHSSRSGANVLTF. Written as DNA, the CDR3 is TGTGCCAGCCACTCGAGCCGCTCTGGGGCCAACGTCCTGACTTTC. The genes are TRBV11-2 and TRBJ2-6; D not certain. The CDR3 runs to 15 residues. Germline CDR1 and CDR2: SGHAT and FQNNGV. V was clipped by 8 bases and J by 0 bases, with 11 bases between them.

CDR3 nucleotides: TGTGCCAGCAGCCCCAATCTGAGCACAGATACGCAGTATTTT. Its translation: CASSPNLSTDTQYF. The chain recombines TRBV11-2 with TRBJ2-3; D unresolved. The CDR3 covers 14 residues. Trimming removed 5 bases from V and 0 bases from J, with 9 bases in between. Germline-derived CDR1 and CDR2 are SGHAT and FQNNGV.

The rearrangement uses TRBV7-8 and TRBJ1-4, with D possibly TRBD1 on 6 matching bases. V gave up 3 bases and J gave up 10 bases, with 18 bases separating them. Germline values: CDR1 SGHVS, CDR2 FQNEAQ. The CDR3 consists of 15 residues. CDR3 amino acids: CASSFGGRGRRKLFF. CDR3 nucleotides: TGTGCCAGCAGCTTCGGGGGACGGGGGCGCAGAAAACTGTTTTTT.

The rearrangement uses TRBV9 and TRBJ2-3; D is undetermined. Germline CDR1 SGDLS, CDR2 YYNGEE. V lost 1 base, J lost 4 bases, and 10 bases lay in between. This CDR3 contains 14 residues. CDR3 loop: CASSVYPTSDTQYF. CDR3 nucleotides: TGTGCCAGCAGCGTATACCCTACGTCAGATACGCAGTATTTT.

This chain uses TRBV5-1 with TRBJ2-5, with 8 bases that match TRBD1. The CDR3 has 15 amino acids. With V trimmed by 4 bases and J by 5 bases, 10 bases remained unmatched. Germline V CDR1 and CDR2: SGHRS, YFSETQ. CDR3 region: CASSPQGAPGETQYF. Here the CDR3 DNA reads TGCGCCAGCAGCCCCCAGGGGGCGCCGGGGGAGACCCAGTACTTC.

The J gene is TRBJ1-5, the V gene TRBV7-2; D unresolved. Germline CDR1 SGHTA, CDR2 FQGNSA. The CDR3 runs 13 residues. Trimming took 3 bases from V and 2 from J, leaving 5 bases between them. CDR3 protein: CASSFPGNQPQHF. The CDR3 DNA reads TGTGCCAGCAGCTTCCCAGGCAATCAGCCCCAGCATTTT.

This chain uses TRBV20-1 with TRBJ1-4; 8 bases map to TRBD1. The V gene end was trimmed by 6 bases and the J gene end by 6 bases; junction bases not matched to a gene: 9. This CDR3 has 14 amino acids. Germline CDR1 reads DFQATT; CDR2 reads SNEGSKA (reference sequence). This chain's CDR3 is CSAGQGRSHEKLFF. In nucleotides, the CDR3 is TGCAGTGCAGGACAGGGACGTAGCCATGAAAAACTGTTTTTT.

This clonotype has a count of ten or more. The rearrangement links TRBV12-3 or TRBV12-4 to TRBJ1-5, with D possibly matching TRBD1 (6 bases). V was pared by 3 bases and J by 6 bases, with 12 bases between. The CDR3 spans 14 residues. This CDR3 is CASSFRGVVQPQHF. The CDR3 DNA is TGTGCCAGCAGTTTCAGGGGTGTAGTTCAGCCCCAGCATTTT.

CDR3 residues: CASSSRPDPGYDADTQYF. Written as DNA, the CDR3 is TGTGCCAGCAGCTCGCGGCCTGATCCAGGGTACGACGCAGATACGCAGTATTTT. The V gene is TRBV3-1, the J gene TRBJ2-3, with D perhaps TRBD1 (5 bases). V lost 5 bases to trimming and J lost 4 bases, with 25 bases between them. CDR3 size: 18 residues. CDR1 and CDR2 from the germline V gene are LGHDT and YNNKEL (reference sequence).

In this sample, this clonotype turned up many times. CDR3 amino acids: CSVGDTYEQYV. The CDR3 nucleotides are TGCAGCGTTGGGGACACCTACGAGCAGTACGTC. The chain joins TRBV29-1 to TRBJ2-7; possible D gene TRBD1, 6 bases. CDR1 and CDR2 from the germline V gene are SQVTM and ANQGSEA. Trimming cost V 4 bases and J 2 bases, with 6 bases left between them. The CDR3 extends over 11 amino acids.

The sample holds a few counts of this clonotype. The chain links TRBV7-2 to TRBJ2-3, with 7 bases aligning to TRBD2. From germline, CDR1 is SGHTA and CDR2 FQGNSA. The CDR3 totals 14 residues. Losses at the gene ends were 5 bases for V and 8 bases for J; bases not matched to a gene: 10. The CDR3 region is CASSPQRGGGTQYF. The CDR3, as DNA: TGTGCCAGCAGCCCCCAACGAGGCGGGGGTACGCAGTATTTT.

This clonotype was detected ten times or more. The chain is built from TRBV18 and TRBJ1-1; no firm D call. Germline V lookup: CDR1 KGHSH, CDR2 LQKENI. The V and J ends lost 3 bases and 4 bases respectively, with 9 bases between them. The CDR3 runs to 13 residues. In DNA, the CDR3 is TGTGCCAGCTCACCGGCAGCGGGCACTGAAGCTTTCTTT. Protein: CASSPAAGTEAFF.

V usage is TRBV7-8 and J usage is TRBJ2-1, with 9 bases fitting TRBD1. V was pared by 1 base and J by 9 bases, with 7 bases of the junction left unmatched. Germline V gene lookup returns CDR1 SGHVS and CDR2 FQNEAQ. CDR3 length equals 15 residues. CDR3 protein: CASSLENRGPGEQFF. CDR3 sequence (DNA): TGTGCCAGCAGCTTAGAGAACAGGGGGCCAGGTGAGCAGTTCTTC.

This clonotype was recorded at least ten times. The chain uses TRBV20-1 and TRBJ2-1; D unclear. CDR1 is DFQATT, CDR2 SNEGSKA, per germline (reference sequence). Trimming pared 3 bases from V and 10 bases from J, leaving 22 bases between. The CDR3 is made up of 15 amino acids. The CDR3 nucleotides read TGCAGTGCTAGCCGGGCAGCCGCGACCCAAGGCGAGCAGTTCTTC. Residues: CSASRAAATQGEQFF.

This clonotype showed up just a few times. The rearrangement links TRBV7-2 to TRBJ2-1, with unresolved D. The CDR3 loop spans 15 amino acids. Trimming took off 5 bases at V and 1 base at J, with 12 bases between the two ends. Germline-derived CDR1 and CDR2 are SGHTA and FQGNSA. The CDR3 loop reads CASSPMPSSYNEQFF. The CDR3 DNA is TGTGCCAGCAGCCCGATGCCTTCTTCCTACAATGAGCAGTTCTTC. Together with reference TRBV7-2 and TRBJ2-1, the CDR3 gives the full variable domain: GAGVSQSPSNKVTEKGKDVELRCDPISGHTALYWYRQSLGQGLEFLIYFQGNSAPDKSGLPSDRFSAERTGGSVSTLTIQRTQQEDSAVYLCASSPMPSSYNEQFFGPGTRLTVL.

This clonotype showed up just a few times. The chain combines TRBV6-5 with TRBJ1-4; D remains unclear. This CDR3 is 11 amino acids long. V gave up 4 bases and J gave up 14 bases, with 11 bases separating them. The germline V gene has CDR1 MNHEY and CDR2 SVGAGI. For the CDR3, the DNA is TGTGCCAGCAGTTCCGGGCGATTGCTGTTTTTT. Translated, it gives CASSSGRLLFF.

This chain joins TRBV6-6 and TRBJ1-3; 9 nucleotides line up with TRBD1. Looked up from germline, CDR1 is MNHNY and CDR2 is SVGAGI (reference sequence). The CDR3 is made up of 17 amino acids. V lost 0 bases, J lost 3 bases, and 6 bases stayed unmatched. CDR3: CASSYSTTGGSGNTIYF. CDR3 DNA sequence: TGTGCCAGCAGTTACTCGACGACAGGGGGAAGTGGAAACACCATATATTTT.

This clonotype came up a few times. The chain uses TRBV7-8 and TRBJ2-1, with 7 bases lining up with TRBD2. This CDR3 has 15 residues. V lost 6 bases and J lost 0; bases outside the gene matches: 5. The germline V gene has CDR1 SGHVS and CDR2 FQNEAQ. DNA for the CDR3: TGTGCCAGCAGGGGAGGGGTTAACTCCTACAATGAGCAGTTCTTC. Residues: CASRGGVNSYNEQFF.

V is TRBV2 and J is TRBJ1-1; the match to TRBD1 covers 7 bases. J gave up 5 bases and V 4 bases, and 4 bases lay outside the gene matches. Germline CDR1 and CDR2: SNHLY and FYNNEI. This CDR3 has 13 residues. The CDR3: CASSADRVTEAFF. CDR3 nucleotide sequence: TGTGCCAGCAGTGCCGACAGGGTTACTGAAGCTTTCTTT.

V gene TRBV19 combines with J gene TRBJ1-2; D remains unclear. The CDR3 runs to 11 residues. Germline loops: CDR1 LNHDA, CDR2 SQIVND (reference sequence). The V gene lost 5 bases and the J gene lost 2 bases, with 3 bases spanning the gap. The CDR3: CASSWNYGYTF. In nucleotides, the CDR3 is TGTGCCAGTAGTTGGAACTATGGCTACACCTTC.

The chain joins TRBV4-1 to TRBJ2-2; D unclear. The length of the CDR3 is 13 residues. The V end was cut by 1 base, the J end by 7 bases, with 7 bases between. Germline values: CDR1 MGHRA, CDR2 YSYEKL. The CDR3 is CASSQGGSGELFF. DNA of the CDR3: TGCGCCAGCAGCCAAGGAGGTAGCGGGGAGCTGTTTTTT.

The chain uses TRBV2 and TRBJ2-5; D remains unclear. V was clipped by 2 bases and J by 1 base, with 8 bases between them. Per the germline V gene, CDR1 is SNHLY and CDR2 is FYNNEI. The length of the CDR3 is 14 residues. CDR3 residues: CASSELTVQETQYF. In nucleotides, the CDR3 is TGTGCCAGCAGTGAACTTACCGTCCAAGAGACCCAGTACTTC.